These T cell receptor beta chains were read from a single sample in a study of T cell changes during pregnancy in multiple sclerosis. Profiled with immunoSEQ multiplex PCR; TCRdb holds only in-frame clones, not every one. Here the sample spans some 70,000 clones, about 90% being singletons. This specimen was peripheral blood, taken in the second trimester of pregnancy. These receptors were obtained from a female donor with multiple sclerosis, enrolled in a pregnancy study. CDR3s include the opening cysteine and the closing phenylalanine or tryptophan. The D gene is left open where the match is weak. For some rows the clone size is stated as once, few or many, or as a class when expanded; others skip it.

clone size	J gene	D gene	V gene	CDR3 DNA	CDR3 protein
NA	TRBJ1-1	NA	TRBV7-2	TGTGCCAGCAGCTTAACTGGGCTTTTGAACACTGAAGCTTTCTTT	CASSLTGLLNTEAFF
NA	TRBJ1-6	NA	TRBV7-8	TGTGCCAGCAGCTTGTTCCAGGTCGTCGATTCACCCCTCCACTTT	CASSLFQVVDSPLHF
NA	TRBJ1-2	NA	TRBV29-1	TGCAGCGTTGAACGGCGGACAGTGAACTATGGCTACACCTTC	CSVERRTVNYGYTF
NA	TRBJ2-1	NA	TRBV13	TGTGCCAGCAGCTCACGGTCCAGCCCCAGGAATGAGCAGTTCTTC	CASSSRSSPRNEQFF
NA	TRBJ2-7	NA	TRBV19	TGTGCCAGTAGTTCCGCGGGCAGGGCCCTCGGGGGTAACGAGCAGTACTTC	CASSSAGRALGGNEQYF
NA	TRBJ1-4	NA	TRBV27	TGTGCCAGCAGTCCCTTGGGGGGGGACTCGAGGGAGGCAACTAATGAAAAACTGTTTTTT	CASSPLGGDSREATNEKLFF
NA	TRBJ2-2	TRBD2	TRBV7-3	TGTGCCAGCAGCCCCCGAATAGCGGGGTCCGGGGAGCTGTTTTTT	CASSPRIAGSGELFF
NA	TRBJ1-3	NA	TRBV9	TGTGCCAGCGGATCAGACAGAATTGGAAACACCATATATTTT	CASGSDRIGNTIYF
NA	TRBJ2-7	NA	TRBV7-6	TGTGCCAGCAGCCAAAGGACTACCGACTACGAGCAGTACTTC	CASSQRTTDYEQYF
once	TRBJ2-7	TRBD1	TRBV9	TGTGCCAGCAGCGTTGAGCCGACAGGGAGCTACGAGCAGTACTTC	CASSVEPTGSYEQYF
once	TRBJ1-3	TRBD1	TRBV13	TGTGCCAGCAGCTTAGGACAGGGGGCTGGAAACACCATATATTTT	CASSLGQGAGNTIYF
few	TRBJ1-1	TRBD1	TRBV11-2	TGTGCCAGCAGCAGAACGGGACAGCCCCAATATGAAGCTTTCTTT	CASSRTGQPQYEAFF
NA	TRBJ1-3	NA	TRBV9	TGTGCCAGCAGCGTAGAAGCGATCTCTGGAAACACCATATATTTT	CASSVEAISGNTIYF
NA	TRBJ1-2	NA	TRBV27	TGTGCCAGCAGTTTGCTCGAGGGCGGGGCTGGGGGCTACACCTTC	CASSLLEGGAGGYTF
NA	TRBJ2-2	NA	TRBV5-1	TGCGCCAGCAGCTTGAGACAGCAAAACACCGGGGAGCTGTTTTTT	CASSLRQQNTGELFF
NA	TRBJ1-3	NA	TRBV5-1	TGCGCCAGCAGCGTACAGGGATCTGGAAACACCATATATTTT	CASSVQGSGNTIYF
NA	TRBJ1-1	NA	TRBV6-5	TGTGCCAGCAGTTACTCGAATAACGGCAGGGCTGAAGCTTTCTTT	CASSYSNNGRAEAFF
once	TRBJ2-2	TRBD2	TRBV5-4	TGTGCCAGCAGCTTCCGCACCGGGACTAGCGGGTCTTACACCGGGGAGCTGTTTTTT	CASSFRTGTSGSYTGELFF
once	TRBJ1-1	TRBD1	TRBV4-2	TGTGCCAGCAGCCAAGCGGGGAGACAGGGGGCCACTGAAGCTTTCTTT	CASSQAGRQGATEAFF
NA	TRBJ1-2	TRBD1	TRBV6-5	TGTGCCAGCAGCGGACAGGGATTCGGCTACACCTTC	CASSGQGFGYTF
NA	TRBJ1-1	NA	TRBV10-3	TGTGCCATCAGTGGTCAGGGGCACACTGAAGCTTTCTTT	CAISGQGHTEAFF
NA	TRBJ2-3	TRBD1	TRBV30	TGTGCCTGGAGTACAGGGGCCTCCGCAGATACGCAGTATTTT	CAWSTGASADTQYF
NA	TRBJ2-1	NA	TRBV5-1	TGCGCCAGCAGCTATGTCCAAGGGGCCTACAATGAGCAGTTCTTC	CASSYVQGAYNEQFF
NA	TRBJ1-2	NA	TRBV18	TGTGCCAGCTCACAGGACACATCCTATGGCTACACCTTC	CASSQDTSYGYTF
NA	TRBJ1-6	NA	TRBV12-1	TGTGCCAGCAGCCAGCGGGGGAGGAATTCACCCCTCCACTTT	CASSQRGRNSPLHF